The 18 T cell receptor beta chains below come from one sample, sequenced in a study of blood T cells in healthy people across ages (dated by TCRdb to between 2014 and 2016). Library creation used 5' RACE. The sequencing machine was an Illumina HiSeq 2500. A second about 7 to 12 cycle PCR used a sample-barcoded 5' primer and a J-beta primer mix. TCRdb ran its own pipeline on the public reads, namely fastp trimming at Q25 and MiXCR clone calling, and kept in-frame beta chains. Rows merge per CDR3 protein into single entries with the most common DNA and genes. This sample has hundreds of thousands of distinct CDR3 sequences in its table, and 25% of those were observed once. The ten largest clones represent 9.4% of the sample. These sequences were also reported in another study, on T cells of mothers and their children.

Sequencing used blood. The receptor source for this set is a boy aged 10-17 years in good health.

V is TRBV5-6 and J is TRBJ2-1; 7 nucleotides match TRBD2. The CDR3 consists of 15 residues. V was pared by 2 bases and J by 2 bases, with 4 bases of the junction left unmatched. Germline CDR1 is SGHDT and CDR2 is YYEEEE. The CDR3, as DNA: TGTGCCAGCAGCTTTGAAGGACTAGCCTACAATGAGCAGTTCTTC. As protein: CASSFEGLAYNEQFF.

In its sample, this clonotype was seen a few times. The chain carries TRBV4-3 and TRBJ2-7; 9 nucleotides match TRBD1. The junction had 8 bases not matched to a gene; V was cut back by 4 bases and J by 4 bases. Per germline, CDR1 LGHNA and CDR2 YSLEER. The CDR3 spans 15 residues. The CDR3 DNA reads as TGCGCCAGCAGCCCATTTCCAGGACAGGGGTACGAGCAGTACTTC. This sequence encodes CASSPFPGQGYEQYF.

In this sample, this clonotype turned up a few times. The V and J genes are TRBV7-2 and TRBJ2-7; TRBD2 agrees at 14 bases. With V trimmed by 5 bases and J by 5 bases, 5 bases remained unmatched. The CDR3 loop spans 15 amino acids. The germline V gene encodes CDR1 SGHTA and CDR2 FQGNSA. As DNA, the CDR3 is TGTGCCAGCAGCCCCGGACTAGCGGGAGGTAACGAGCAGTACTTC. It yields the protein CASSPGLAGGNEQYF.

The chain couples TRBV7-8 to TRBJ2-5; D may correspond to TRBD1 or TRBD2 (6 bases each). V shed 4 bases and J shed 11 bases, with 20 bases lying between them. CDR3 length: 14 residues. Germline-derived CDR1 and CDR2 are SGHVS and FQNEAQ. CDR3 amino acids: CASSSGGQGREQYF. For the CDR3, the DNA is TGTGCCAGCAGCTCCGGGGGCCAGGGGCGTGAGCAGTACTTC.

This clonotype came up a few times. The rearrangement joins TRBV6-5 to TRBJ2-1; D unclear. The V end was cut by 3 bases, the J end by 1 base, with 7 bases between. This CDR3 region has 14 residues. Germline values: CDR1 MNHEY, CDR2 SVGAGI. The CDR3 here is CASSYLRSYNEQFF. CDR3 DNA sequence: TGTGCCAGCAGTTATCTGCGATCCTACAATGAGCAGTTCTTC.

The rearrangement joins TRBV20-1 to TRBJ2-5; D unclear. Trimming stripped 5 bases from V and 2 bases from J, with 9 bases between. The germline CDR1 and CDR2 sequences are DFQATT and SNEGSKA (reference sequence). There are 12 residues in the CDR3. The CDR3 coding sequence is TGCAGTGCTCTGGCGGTACAAGAGACCCAGTACTTC. Protein: CSALAVQETQYF.

The V and J genes are TRBV29-1 and TRBJ2-5; perhaps TRBD1 as D (5 bases). The CDR3 is made up of 13 amino acids. Germline values: CDR1 SQVTM, CDR2 ANQGSEA. Trimming shortened V by 1 base and J by 5 bases, and 11 bases separated the two germline ends. DNA of the CDR3: TGCAGCGTTGAAGGGCAAAGGGGCGAGACCCAGTACTTC. Translation gives CSVEGQRGETQYF. The variable domain in full, with the rest retrieved from reference TRBV29-1 and TRBJ2-5, is SAVISQKPSRDICQRGTSLTIQCQVDSQVTMMFWYRQQPGQSLTLIATANQGSEATYESGFVIDKFPISRPNLTFSTLTVSNMSPEDSSIYLCSVEGQRGETQYFGPGTRLLVL.

This clonotype was counted only a few times. The chain couples TRBV6-1 to TRBJ2-1; the match to TRBD2 covers 8 bases. The CDR3 is 15 residues long. Germline loops: CDR1 MNHNS, CDR2 SASEGT. Trimming took 3 bases from V and 5 from J; bases not matched to a gene: 6. DNA of the CDR3: TGTGCCAGCAGTGACCGGGAGGGAGCGAACAATGAGCAGTTCTTC. It encodes CASSDREGANNEQFF.

This chain connects TRBV6-6 to TRBJ2-6, with 8 nucleotides matching TRBD1. CDR1 is MNHNY, CDR2 SVGAGI, per germline (reference sequence). J gave up 4 bases and V 8 bases, and 10 bases lay outside the gene matches. This CDR3 has 16 residues. The CDR3 nucleotides read TGTGCCAGCGTAAGGGGACAGGCCCTCGGGGCCAACGTCCTGACTTTC. Translated: CASVRGQALGANVLTF.

The chain links TRBV29-1 to TRBJ2-1; TRBD1 matches at 10 bases. The V segment lost 8 bases and the J segment 6 bases; nucleotides outside the gene matches: 10. This CDR3 has 14 amino acids. CDR1 is SQVTM and CDR2 is ANQGSEA in the germline V gene. CDR3 sequence (DNA): TGCAGCTTCCGAGGGACAGGGGCGTTCAATGAGCAGTTCTTC. This codes for CSFRGTGAFNEQFF.

This clonotype was counted only a few times. The chain has TRBV6-6 and TRBJ1-2; 7 nucleotides align to TRBD1. Germline V gene data show CDR1 as MNHNY and CDR2 as SVGAGI (reference sequence). The CDR3 spans 13 residues. Trimming took 8 bases from V and 7 from J; bases not matched to a gene: 10. The CDR3, as DNA: TGTGCCAGCGGACTGACAGGGATTGGTGGCTACACCTTC. This translates into CASGLTGIGGYTF.

The chain combines TRBV29-1 with TRBJ2-7; D is possibly TRBD2 (7 bases). The germline V gene has CDR1 SQVTM and CDR2 ANQGSEA. The V end lost 4 bases, the J end lost 4 bases, and 23 bases lay between the germline ends. This CDR3 has 16 residues. The CDR3 loop reads CSVVMGGQPMYYEQYF. CDR3 DNA sequence: TGCAGCGTTGTCATGGGGGGGCAGCCGATGTATTACGAGCAGTACTTC.

This clonotype was picked up many times. This sequence joins TRBV10-3 and TRBJ2-7; perhaps D is TRBD1 or TRBD2 (5 bases each). Trimming removed 6 bases at V and 1 base at J, with 16 bases between. The CDR3 has 15 amino acids. The germline CDR1 and CDR2 sequences are ENHRY and SYGVKD. CDR3 DNA sequence: TGTGCCATCAGGCCCGGGACCGCATCTTCCTACGAGCAGTACTTC. Translating it yields CAIRPGTASSYEQYF.

The chain combines TRBV5-1 with TRBJ2-5; tentatively, D is TRBD2 (6 bases). V was pared by 3 bases and J by 5 bases, with 17 bases between. This CDR3 is built from 15 residues. CDR1 and CDR2 (germline): SGHRS, YFSETQ. The CDR3 sequence: CASSSWTKGGETQYF. The CDR3 DNA reads as TGCGCCAGCAGCTCCTGGACGAAAGGAGGGGAGACCCAGTACTTC.

The V and J genes are TRBV4-1 and TRBJ2-5, with 9 bases lining up with TRBD1. The germline V gene has CDR1 MGHRA and CDR2 YSYEKL. J lost 7 bases, V lost 0 bases, and 9 bases had no gene match. The CDR3 totals 16 residues. CDR3 nucleotide sequence: TGCGCCAGCAGCCAAGATCCGGACAGGGGTTTTTGGACCCAGTACTTC. Amino acid sequence: CASSQDPDRGFWTQYF.

The CDR3 region has the DNA TGTGCCAGCAGCTCCCGCCTAGCGGGGGGAGAGACCCAGTACTTC. This sequence encodes CASSSRLAGGETQYF. The chain uses TRBV7-2 and TRBJ2-5; 11 bases fit TRBD2. Germline lookup yields CDR1 SGHTA and CDR2 FQGNSA. V trimming: 4 bases; J trimming: 4 bases; junction bases outside the gene matches: 5. The CDR3 loop spans 15 amino acids.

There are a few counts of this clonotype. This CDR3 is CASSYNRGTEAFF. The CDR3 nucleotides read TGTGCCAGCAGTTACAATCGGGGGACTGAAGCTTTCTTT. The rearrangement joins TRBV6-2 or TRBV6-3 to TRBJ1-1; D possibly corresponds to TRBD1 (5 bases). The CDR3 loop spans 13 amino acids. The ends were cut back, 2 bases at V and 5 bases at J, with 9 bases in the middle. Germline V lookup: CDR1 MNHEY, CDR2 SVGEGT.

This sequence joins TRBV5-5 and TRBJ2-2; TRBD2 agrees at 7 bases. The CDR3 sequence is 16 residues long. The germline V gene has CDR1 SGHKS and CDR2 YYEKEE (reference sequence). With V trimmed by 2 bases and J by 2 bases, 6 bases remained unmatched. Here the CDR3 reads CASSFSREGNTGELFF. CDR3 sequence (DNA): TGTGCCAGCAGCTTCTCCAGGGAGGGTAACACCGGGGAGCTGTTTTTT.